Presented here are 2 T cell receptor beta chains from one specimen sequenced in a study of tumor-infiltrating lymphocytes in primary liver carcinoma. A primer in the constant region served to generate TCR beta cDNA from 450 to 600 ng of total RNA. A slightly modified ARM-PCR protocol with three nested multiplex PCR rounds produced these TCR beta libraries. The first two PCR rounds used TRBV1-TRBV30 forward primers with a C-beta reverse primer, nine to ten cycles each. MiXCR was run by TCRdb on the multiplex PCR reads, yielding one entry per CDR3 protein. Among some 130,000 distinct CDR3 sequences, around 65% were seen once, and the ten largest hold 8.1%. Scientists recovered RNA and DNA together from approximately 20-30 mg of unsorted bulk tissue. The sequenced sample was tumor-adjacent normal liver tissue. Receptors were obtained from a woman between 55 and 75 years old with primary liver carcinoma and hepatitis B virus infection.

Details on this clonotype: The DNA is omitted, as the CDR3 cannot be located on it reliably, and the CDR3 follows TCRdb's listing. The chain links TRBV12-3 or TRBV12-4 to TRBJ1-1. The CDR3 numbers 13 amino acids, ends counted. The CDR3 loop is CASRVGVGTEGFF.

With respect to this clonotype: One end of the junction is discordant with germline, which a read error may explain. The chain carries TRBV5-1 and TRBJ2-5, with a tentative D call TRBD1 (6 bases). Germline V gene data show CDR1 as SGHRS and CDR2 as YFSETQ. The CDR3 contains 15 residues. CDR3 bases: TGCGTCAGCAGCGTATCTGACAGGCTCCAAGAGACCCAGTACTTC. Its protein is CVSSVSDRLQETQYF.